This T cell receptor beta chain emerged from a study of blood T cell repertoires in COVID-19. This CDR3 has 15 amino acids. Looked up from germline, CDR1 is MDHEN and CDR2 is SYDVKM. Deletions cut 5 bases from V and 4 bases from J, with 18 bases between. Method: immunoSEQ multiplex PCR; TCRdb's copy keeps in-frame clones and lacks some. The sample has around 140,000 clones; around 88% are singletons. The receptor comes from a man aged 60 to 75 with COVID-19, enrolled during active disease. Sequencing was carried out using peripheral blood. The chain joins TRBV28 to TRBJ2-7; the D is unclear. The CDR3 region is CASSQLDGEWYEQYF. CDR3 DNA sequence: TGTGCCAGCAGTCAACTTGACGGAGAGTGGTACGAGCAGTACTTC. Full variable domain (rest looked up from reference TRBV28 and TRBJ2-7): DVKVTQSSRYLVKRTGEKVFLECVQDMDHENMFWYRQDPGLGLRLIYFSYDVKMKEKGDIPEGYSVSREKKERFSLILESASTNQTSMYLCASSQLDGEWYEQYFGPGTRLTVT.